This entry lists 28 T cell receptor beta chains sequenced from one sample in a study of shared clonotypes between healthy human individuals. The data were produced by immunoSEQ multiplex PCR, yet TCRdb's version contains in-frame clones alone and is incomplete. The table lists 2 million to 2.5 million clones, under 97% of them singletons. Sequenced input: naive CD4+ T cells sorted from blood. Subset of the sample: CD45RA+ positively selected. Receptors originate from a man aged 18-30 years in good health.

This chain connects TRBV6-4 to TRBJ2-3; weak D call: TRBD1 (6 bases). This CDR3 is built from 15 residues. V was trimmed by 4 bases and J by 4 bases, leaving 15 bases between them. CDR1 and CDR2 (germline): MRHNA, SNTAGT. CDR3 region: CASSGKNRVPDTQYF. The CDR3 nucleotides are TGTGCCAGCAGTGGTAAGAACAGGGTTCCAGATACGCAGTATTTT.

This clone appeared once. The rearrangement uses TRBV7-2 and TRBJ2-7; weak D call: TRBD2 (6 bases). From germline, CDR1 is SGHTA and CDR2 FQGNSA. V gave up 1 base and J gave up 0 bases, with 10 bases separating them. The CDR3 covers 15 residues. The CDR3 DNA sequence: TGTGCCAGCAGCTTAGACTCGGGACTCTCCTACGAGCAGTACTTC. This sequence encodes CASSLDSGLSYEQYF.

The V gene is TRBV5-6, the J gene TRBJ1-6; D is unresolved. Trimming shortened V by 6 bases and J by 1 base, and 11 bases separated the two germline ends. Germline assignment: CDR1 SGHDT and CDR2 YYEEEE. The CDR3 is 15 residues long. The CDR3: CASTRGFSYNSPLHF. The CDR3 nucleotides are TGTGCCAGCACCCGGGGTTTTTCCTATAATTCACCCCTCCACTTT.

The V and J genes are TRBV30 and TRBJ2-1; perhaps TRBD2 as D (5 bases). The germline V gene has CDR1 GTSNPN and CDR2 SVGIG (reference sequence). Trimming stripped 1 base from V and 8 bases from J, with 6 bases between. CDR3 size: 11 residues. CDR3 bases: TGTGCCTGGAGTGGGACTGATGAGCAGTTCTTC. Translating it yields CAWSGTDEQFF.

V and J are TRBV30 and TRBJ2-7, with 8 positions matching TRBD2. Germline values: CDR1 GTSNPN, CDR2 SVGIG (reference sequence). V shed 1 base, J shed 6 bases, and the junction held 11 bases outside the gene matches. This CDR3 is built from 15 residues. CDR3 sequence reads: CAWSARAGVIAEQYF. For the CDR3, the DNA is TGTGCCTGGAGTGCCCGAGCGGGAGTGATCGCCGAGCAGTACTTC.

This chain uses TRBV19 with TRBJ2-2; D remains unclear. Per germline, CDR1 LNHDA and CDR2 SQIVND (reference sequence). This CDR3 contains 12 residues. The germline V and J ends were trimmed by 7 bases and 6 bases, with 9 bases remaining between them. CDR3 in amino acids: CASIGYAGELFF. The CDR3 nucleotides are TGTGCCAGTATTGGCTACGCCGGGGAGCTGTTTTTT.

CDR3 in amino acids: CASSLRVDGGYTF. The CDR3 DNA is TGTGCCAGCAGTCTCAGGGTGGACGGTGGCTACACCTTC. V usage is TRBV28 and J usage is TRBJ1-2; D might be TRBD1 (5 bases). The V end lost 5 bases, the J end lost 7 bases, and 14 bases lay between the germline ends. The germline V gene encodes CDR1 MDHEN and CDR2 SYDVKM. There are 13 residues in the CDR3.

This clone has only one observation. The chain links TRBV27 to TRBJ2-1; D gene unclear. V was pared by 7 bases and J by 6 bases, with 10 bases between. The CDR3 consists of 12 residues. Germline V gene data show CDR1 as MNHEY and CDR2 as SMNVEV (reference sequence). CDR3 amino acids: CASKDPFNEQFF. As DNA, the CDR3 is TGTGCCAGCAAGGACCCTTTCAATGAGCAGTTCTTC.

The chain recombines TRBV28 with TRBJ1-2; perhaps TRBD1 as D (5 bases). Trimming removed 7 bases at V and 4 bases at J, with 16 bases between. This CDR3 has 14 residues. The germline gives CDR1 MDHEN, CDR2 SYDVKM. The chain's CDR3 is CASTIGLGLYGYTF. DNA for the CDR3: TGTGCCAGCACCATTGGGTTGGGGCTCTATGGCTACACCTTC.

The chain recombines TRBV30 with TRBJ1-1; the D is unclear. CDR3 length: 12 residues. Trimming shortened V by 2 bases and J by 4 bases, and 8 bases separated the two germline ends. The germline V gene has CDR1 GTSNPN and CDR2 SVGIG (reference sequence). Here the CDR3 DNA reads TGTGCCTGGAGTCAGTCACTCACTGAAGCTTTCTTT. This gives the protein CAWSQSLTEAFF. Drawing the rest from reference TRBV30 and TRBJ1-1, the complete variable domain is SQTIHQWPATLVQPVGSPLSLECTVEGTSNPNLYWYRQAAGRGLQLLFYSVGIGQISSEVPQNLSASRPQDRQFILSSKKLLLSDSGFYLCAWSQSLTEAFFGQGTRLTVV.

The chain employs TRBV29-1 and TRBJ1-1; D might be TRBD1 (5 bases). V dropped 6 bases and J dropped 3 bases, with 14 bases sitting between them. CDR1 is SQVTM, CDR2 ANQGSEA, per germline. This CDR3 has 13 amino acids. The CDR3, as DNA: TGCAGCGTCGTTCGGGACCTAGACACTGAAGCTTTCTTT. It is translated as CSVVRDLDTEAFF.

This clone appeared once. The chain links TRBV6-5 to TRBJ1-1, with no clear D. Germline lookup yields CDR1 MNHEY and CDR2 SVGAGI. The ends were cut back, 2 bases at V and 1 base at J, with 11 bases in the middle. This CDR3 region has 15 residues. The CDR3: CASSYDGIPNTEAFF. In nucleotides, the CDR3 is TGTGCCAGCAGTTACGACGGAATACCGAACACTGAAGCTTTCTTT.

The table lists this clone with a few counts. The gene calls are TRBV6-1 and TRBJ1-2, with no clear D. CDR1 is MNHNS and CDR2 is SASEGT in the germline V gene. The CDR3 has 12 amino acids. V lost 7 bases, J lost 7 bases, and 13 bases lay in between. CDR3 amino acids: CASNLAVPGYTF. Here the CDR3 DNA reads TGTGCCAGCAACCTGGCCGTACCTGGCTACACCTTC.

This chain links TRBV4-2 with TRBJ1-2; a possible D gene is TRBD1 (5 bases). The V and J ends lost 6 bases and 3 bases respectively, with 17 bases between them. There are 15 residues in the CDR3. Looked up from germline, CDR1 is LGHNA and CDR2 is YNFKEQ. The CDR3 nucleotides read TGTGCCAGCAGGGCAAGGGACGAGGCCTACTATGGCTACACCTTC. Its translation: CASRARDEAYYGYTF.

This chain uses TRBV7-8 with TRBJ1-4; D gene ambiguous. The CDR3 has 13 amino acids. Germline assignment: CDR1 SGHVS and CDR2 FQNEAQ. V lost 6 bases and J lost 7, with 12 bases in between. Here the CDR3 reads CASRAAAFEKLFF. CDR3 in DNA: TGTGCCAGCAGGGCGGCTGCCTTTGAAAAACTGTTTTTT.

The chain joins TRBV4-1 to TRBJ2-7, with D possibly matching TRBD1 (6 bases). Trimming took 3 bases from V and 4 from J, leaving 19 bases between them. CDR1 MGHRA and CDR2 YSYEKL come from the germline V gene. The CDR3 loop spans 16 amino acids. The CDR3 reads CASSQPAGGAWYEQYF. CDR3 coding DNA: TGCGCCAGCAGCCAGCCCGCTGGGGGCGCCTGGTACGAGCAGTACTTC.

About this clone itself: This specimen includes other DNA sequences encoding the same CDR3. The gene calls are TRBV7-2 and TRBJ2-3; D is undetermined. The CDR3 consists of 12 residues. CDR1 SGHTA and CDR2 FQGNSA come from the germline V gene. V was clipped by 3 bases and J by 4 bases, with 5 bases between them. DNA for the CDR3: TGTGCCAGCAGCTTTTTCTCAGATACGCAGTATTTT. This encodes CASSFFSDTQYF.

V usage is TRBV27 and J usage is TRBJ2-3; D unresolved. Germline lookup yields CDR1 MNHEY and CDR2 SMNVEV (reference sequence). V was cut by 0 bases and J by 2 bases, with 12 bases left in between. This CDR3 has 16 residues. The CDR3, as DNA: TGTGCCAGCAGTTTATCGGCGAGACTCTTCACAGATACGCAGTATTTT. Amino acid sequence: CASSLSARLFTDTQYF.

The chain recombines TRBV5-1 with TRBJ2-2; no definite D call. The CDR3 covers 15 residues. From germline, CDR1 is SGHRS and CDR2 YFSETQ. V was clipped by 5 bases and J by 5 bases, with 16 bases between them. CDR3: CASSKDAGLTGELFF. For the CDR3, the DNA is TGCGCCAGCAGTAAGGACGCTGGGTTGACCGGGGAGCTGTTTTTT.

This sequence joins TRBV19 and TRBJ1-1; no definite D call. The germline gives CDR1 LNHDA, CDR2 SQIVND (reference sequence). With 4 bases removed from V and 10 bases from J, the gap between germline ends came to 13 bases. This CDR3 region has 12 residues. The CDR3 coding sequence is TGTGCCAGTAGTACAGGCGTCCGGATAGCTTTCTTT. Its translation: CASSTGVRIAFF.

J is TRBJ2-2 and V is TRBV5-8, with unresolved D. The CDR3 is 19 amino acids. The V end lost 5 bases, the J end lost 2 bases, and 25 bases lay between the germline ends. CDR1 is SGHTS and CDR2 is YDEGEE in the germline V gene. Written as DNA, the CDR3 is TGTGCCAGCAGTTTGCTGTATCTGTGGGGTGCCTTAAACACCGGGGAGCTGTTTTTT. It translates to CASSLLYLWGALNTGELFF.

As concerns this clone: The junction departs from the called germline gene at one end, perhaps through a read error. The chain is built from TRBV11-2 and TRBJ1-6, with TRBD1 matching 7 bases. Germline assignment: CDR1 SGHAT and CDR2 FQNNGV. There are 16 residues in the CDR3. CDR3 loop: CASGLGGRGYNSPLHF. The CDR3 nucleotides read TGTGCCAGCGGCTTAGGGGGCAGGGGCTATAATTCACCCCTCCACTTT.

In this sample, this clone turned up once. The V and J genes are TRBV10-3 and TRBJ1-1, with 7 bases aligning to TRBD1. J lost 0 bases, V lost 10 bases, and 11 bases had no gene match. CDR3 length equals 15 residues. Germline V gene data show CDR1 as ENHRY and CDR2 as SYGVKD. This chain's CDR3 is CATYGTVELNTEAFF. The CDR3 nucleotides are TGTGCCACTTATGGGACAGTTGAGCTGAACACTGAAGCTTTCTTT.

The CDR3 protein is CASPGRASGANVLTF. DNA for the CDR3: TGTGCCAGCCCCGGACGGGCCTCTGGGGCCAACGTCCTGACTTTC. The chain combines TRBV6-4 with TRBJ2-6; D remains unclear. The ends were cut back, 8 bases at V and 0 bases at J, with 11 bases in the middle. CDR3 size: 15 residues. Germline V gene lookup returns CDR1 MRHNA and CDR2 SNTAGT.

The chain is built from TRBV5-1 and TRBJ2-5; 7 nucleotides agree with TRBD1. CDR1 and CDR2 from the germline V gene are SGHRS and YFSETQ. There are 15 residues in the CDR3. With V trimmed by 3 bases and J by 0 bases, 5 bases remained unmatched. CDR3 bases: TGCGCCAGCAGCTGGGCGGACAGGAACCAAGAGACCCAGTACTTC. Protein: CASSWADRNQETQYF.

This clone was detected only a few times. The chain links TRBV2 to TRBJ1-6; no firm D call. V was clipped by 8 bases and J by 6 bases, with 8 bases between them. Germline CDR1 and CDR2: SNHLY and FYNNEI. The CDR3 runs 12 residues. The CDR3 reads CASAGFNSPLHF. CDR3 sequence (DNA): TGTGCCAGCGCCGGATTTAATTCACCCCTCCACTTT.

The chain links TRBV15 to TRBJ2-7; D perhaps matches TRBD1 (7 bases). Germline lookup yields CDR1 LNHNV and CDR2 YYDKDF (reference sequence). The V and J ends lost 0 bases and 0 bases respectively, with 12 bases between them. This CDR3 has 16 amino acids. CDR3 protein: CATSRDQGGSSYEQYF. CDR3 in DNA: TGTGCCACCAGCAGAGATCAGGGGGGAAGCTCCTACGAGCAGTACTTC.

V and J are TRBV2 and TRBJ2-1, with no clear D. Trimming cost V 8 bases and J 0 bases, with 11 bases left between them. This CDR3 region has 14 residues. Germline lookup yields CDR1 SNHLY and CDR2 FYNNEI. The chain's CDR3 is CASVASASYNEQFF. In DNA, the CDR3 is TGTGCCAGCGTAGCCAGCGCCTCCTACAATGAGCAGTTCTTC.